One and the same sample provided the 9 T cell receptor beta chains below, sequenced in a study of neoadjuvant nivolumab and ipilimumab in lung cancer. Assay: immunoSEQ multiplex PCR; the TCRdb copy retains only in-frame clones and omits some. This table has more than 8,000 clones, roughly four fifths appearing once. The sequencing here drew on peripheral blood, taken before neoadjuvant nivolumab, alone or with ipilimumab. All receptors come from an adult with non-small cell lung cancer.

The CDR3 loop is CASRGVYEQYF. CDR3 sequence (DNA): TGTGCCAGCCGGGGGGTCTACGAGCAGTACTTC. This rearrangement joins TRBV6-5 to TRBJ2-7, with 7 bases fitting TRBD2. This CDR3 has 11 residues. J was trimmed by 3 bases and V by 8 bases; bases with no gene match: 1. CDR1 is MNHEY, CDR2 SVGAGI, per germline.

This clone was picked up one time. The V gene is TRBV5-6, the J gene TRBJ1-2; no reliable D call. The CDR3 consists of 13 residues. From germline, CDR1 is SGHDT and CDR2 YYEEEE. V was cut by 4 bases and J by 10 bases, with 17 bases left in between. Written as DNA, the CDR3 is TGTGCCAGCAGCCTAAATGATGGTTTAGTCTACACCTTC. Translated, it gives CASSLNDGLVYTF.

The chain employs TRBV7-6 and TRBJ2-6, with TRBD1 identical over 8 bases. CDR3 size: 19 residues. V trimming: 5 bases; J trimming: 2 bases; junction bases outside the gene matches: 14. Germline values: CDR1 SGHVS, CDR2 FNYEAQ. CDR3 DNA: TGTGCCAGCAGCCCCCGAGAGGACAGGGAGCGCACTGGGGCCAACGTCCTGACTTTC. The encoded protein is CASSPREDRERTGANVLTF.

The gene calls are TRBV7-2 and TRBJ1-5, with unresolved D. The V gene lost 8 bases and the J gene lost 2 bases, with 10 bases spanning the gap. The CDR3 contains 13 residues. The V gene's germline CDR1 is SGHTA and CDR2 FQGNSA. The CDR3 here is CASGVRGNQPQHF. The DNA of the CDR3 is TGTGCCAGCGGGGTGCGCGGCAATCAGCCCCAGCATTTT.

The chain links TRBV19 to TRBJ2-3, with D possibly being TRBD2 (6 bases). Trimming left V 6 bases short and J 0 bases short, with 19 bases between. This CDR3 is 17 amino acids long. CDR1 is LNHDA and CDR2 is SQIVND in the germline V gene (reference sequence). Here the CDR3 DNA reads TGTGCCAGTAGAAACTCCATCGGAGGGGCTAGCACAGATACGCAGTATTTT. Residues: CASRNSIGGASTDTQYF.

This clone was observed once. The chain recombines TRBV11-2 with TRBJ2-5; TRBD1 agrees at 11 bases. The length of the CDR3 is 16 residues. Germline-derived CDR1 and CDR2 are SGHAT and FQNNGV. V shed 1 base, J shed 7 bases, and the junction held 8 bases outside the gene matches. The CDR3 sequence: CASSLGGTGGRVTQYF. The CDR3 nucleotides are TGTGCCAGCAGCTTAGGCGGGACAGGGGGGAGGGTGACCCAGTACTTC.

The chain recombines TRBV28 with TRBJ1-5; D uncertain. Trimming pared 4 bases from V and 2 bases from J, leaving 12 bases between. Looked up from germline, CDR1 is MDHEN and CDR2 is SYDVKM. The CDR3 has 15 amino acids. The CDR3 spells CASSSLYTGNQPQHF. As DNA, the CDR3 is TGTGCCAGCAGTTCCCTGTATACAGGCAATCAGCCCCAGCATTTT.

The rearrangement joins TRBV7-9 to TRBJ2-3; D possibly corresponds to TRBD2 (5 bases). V lost 5 bases and J 3 bases, leaving 15 bases between the germline ends. The CDR3 covers 15 residues. Germline V gene lookup returns CDR1 SEHNR and CDR2 FQNEAQ (reference sequence). CDR3 region: CASSPLGAGTDTQYF. CDR3 nucleotides: TGTGCCAGCAGCCCTTTGGGAGCCGGGACAGATACGCAGTATTTT.

This chain joins TRBV7-6 and TRBJ1-6; no clear D gene. The germline gives CDR1 SGHVS, CDR2 FNYEAQ. V lost 1 base, J lost 6 bases, and 7 bases lay in between. The length of the CDR3 is 14 residues. CDR3 coding DNA: TGTGCCAGCAGCTTAGGCCAGCCTAATTCACCCCTCCACTTT. This translates into CASSLGQPNSPLHF.